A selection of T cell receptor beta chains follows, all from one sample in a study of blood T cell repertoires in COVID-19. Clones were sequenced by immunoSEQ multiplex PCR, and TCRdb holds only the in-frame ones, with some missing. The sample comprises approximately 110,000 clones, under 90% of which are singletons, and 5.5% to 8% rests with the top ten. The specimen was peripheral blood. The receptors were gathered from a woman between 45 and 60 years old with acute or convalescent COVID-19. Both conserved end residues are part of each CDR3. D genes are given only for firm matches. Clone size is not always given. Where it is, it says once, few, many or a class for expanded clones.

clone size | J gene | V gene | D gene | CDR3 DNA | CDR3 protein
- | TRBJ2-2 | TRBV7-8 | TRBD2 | TGTGCCAGCAGCTTAGAACCGCGAGCGGGGGGGAACACCGGGGAGCTGTTTTTT | CASSLEPRAGGNTGELFF
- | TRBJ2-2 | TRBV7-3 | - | TGTGCCAGCCGACTCTCGTACACCGGGGAGCTGTTTTTT | CASRLSYTGELFF
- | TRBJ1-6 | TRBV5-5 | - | TGTGCCAGCAGCCTCAGGTGGGAGAATTCACCCCTCCACTTT | CASSLRWENSPLHF
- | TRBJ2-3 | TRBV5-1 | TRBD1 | TGCGCCAGCAGCTTTGTCGGACAGGGGACAGATACGCAGTATTTT | CASSFVGQGTDTQYF
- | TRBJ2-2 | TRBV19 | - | TGTGCCAGTAGTAAATTGGTGGCAGAGAACACCGGGGAGCTGTTTTTT | CASSKLVAENTGELFF
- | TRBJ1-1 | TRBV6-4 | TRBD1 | TGTGCCAGCAGTCATGGACAGGGGGGGACTGAAGCTTTCTTT | CASSHGQGGTEAFF
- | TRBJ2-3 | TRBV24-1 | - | TGTGCCACCAGTGATTTACAGGGAAGCACAGATACGCAGTATTTT | CATSDLQGSTDTQYF
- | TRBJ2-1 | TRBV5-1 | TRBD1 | TGCGCCAGCAGCTTGGAGGGACAGCGAGAGCAGTTCTTC | CASSLEGQREQFF
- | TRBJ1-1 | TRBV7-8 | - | TGTGCCAGCAGCCGTCAGGGCACTGAAGCTTTCTTT | CASSRQGTEAFF
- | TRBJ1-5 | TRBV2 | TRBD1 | TGTGCCAGCAGTAAGCTGGACAGGGGTGATGTCAATCAGCCCCAGCATTTT | CASSKLDRGDVNQPQHF
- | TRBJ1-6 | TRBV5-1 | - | TGCGCCAGCAGCCCCATTACGGATTCACCCCTCCACTTT | CASSPITDSPLHF
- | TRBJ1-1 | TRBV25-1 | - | TGTGCCAGCAGTGCCTACGAAGAGAACACTGAAGCTTTCTTT | CASSAYEENTEAFF
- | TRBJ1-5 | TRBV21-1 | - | TGTGCCAGAGGGGGGGAGAAAAGCGGCAATCAGCCCCAGCATTTT | CARGGEKSGNQPQHF
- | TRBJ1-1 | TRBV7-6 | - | TGTGCCAGCAGCACCGCCTTAGTGAATACTGAAGCTTTCTTT | CASSTALVNTEAFF
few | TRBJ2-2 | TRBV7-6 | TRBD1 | TGTGCCAGCAGCGGCCTGACAGGGTTGGCCGGGGAGCTGTTTTTT | CASSGLTGLAGELFF
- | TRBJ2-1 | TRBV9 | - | TGTGCCAGCTCCGAGGGAGTGTCGCGCTCCTACAATGAGCAGTTCTTC | CASSEGVSRSYNEQFF
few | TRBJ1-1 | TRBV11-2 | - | TGTGCCAGCAGTCCGGGACAGAACACTGAAGCTTTCTTT | CASSPGQNTEAFF
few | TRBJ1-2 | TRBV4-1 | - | TGCGCCAGCAGCCAAGAGGGAGCCGGAGGCTACACCTTC | CASSQEGAGGYTF
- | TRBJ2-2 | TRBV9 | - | TGTGCCAGCAGCGAAGGACAAATGAACACCGGGGAGCTGTTTTTT | CASSEGQMNTGELFF
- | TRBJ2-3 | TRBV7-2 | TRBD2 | TGTGCCAGCAGCCTTGGACTAGCTACAGATACGCAGTATTTT | CASSLGLATDTQYF
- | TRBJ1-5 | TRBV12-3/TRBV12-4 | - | TGTGCCAGCAAGTTGCAGGCCAATCAGCCCCAGCATTTT | CASKLQANQPQHF
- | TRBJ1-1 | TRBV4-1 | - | TGCGCCAGCAGCCAAGATCAGGGCTGGGAAGCTTTCTTT | CASSQDQGWEAFF
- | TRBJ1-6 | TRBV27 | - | TGTGCCAGCAGAGGACAGACAAGCTCCTATAATTCACCCCTCCACTTT | CASRGQTSSYNSPLHF
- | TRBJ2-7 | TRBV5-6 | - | TGTGCCAGCAGCTTGGCGAATGGGGGGTCCTACGAGCAGTACTTC | CASSLANGGSYEQYF
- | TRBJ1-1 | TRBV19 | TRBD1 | TGTGCCAGCCAACAGGGGGCGGGCACTGAAGCTTTCTTT | CASQQGAGTEAFF
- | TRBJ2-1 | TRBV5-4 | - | TGTGCCAGCAGCTTGGGGCAGGTCCTCAATGAGCAGTTCTTC | CASSLGQVLNEQFF
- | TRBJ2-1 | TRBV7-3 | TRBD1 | TGTGCCAGCAGCTCTCTAGGCGGGACAGGGTCGTACAATGAGCAGTTCTTC | CASSSLGGTGSYNEQFF
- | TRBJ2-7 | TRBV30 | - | TGTGCCTGGAGGCGGGCAGGGGATTACTACGAGCAGTACTTC | CAWRRAGDYYEQYF
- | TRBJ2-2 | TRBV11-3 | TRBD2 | TGTGCCAGCAGCTTAGCCGGGGGGGTGAACACCGGGGAGCTGTTTTTT | CASSLAGGVNTGELFF
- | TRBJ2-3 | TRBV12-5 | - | TGTGCTAGTGGTTTGTTACAGAGCACAGATACGCAGTATTTT | CASGLLQSTDTQYF
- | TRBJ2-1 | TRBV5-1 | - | TGCGCCAGCAGCGGGAGTGGCCGAAAGGAAATGGTTGAGCAGTTCTTC | CASSGSGRKEMVEQFF
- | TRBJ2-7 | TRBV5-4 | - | TGTGCCAGCAGCTTGAGTCAGGGAACCTACGAGCAGTACTTC | CASSLSQGTYEQYF
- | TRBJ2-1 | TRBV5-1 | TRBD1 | TGCGCCAGCAGCATAGGACAGGTCTCCTACAATGAGCAGTTCTTC | CASSIGQVSYNEQFF
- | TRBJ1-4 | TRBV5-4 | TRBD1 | TGTGCCAGCAGCCCCGGAGAGGACAGGGGCGAAAAACTGTTTTTT | CASSPGEDRGEKLFF
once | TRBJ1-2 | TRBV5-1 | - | TGCGCCAGCACGCCGCAGGGCCCTAACTATGGCTACACCTTC | CASTPQGPNYGYTF
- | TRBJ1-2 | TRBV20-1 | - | TGCAGTGCTAGTAGTGCCTCGGTAACAGGAGGGCATGGCTACACCTTC | CSASSASVTGGHGYTF
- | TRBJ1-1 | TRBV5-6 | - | TGTGCCAGCAGCTTGCGCCCGGGGGGTGAAGCTTTCTTT | CASSLRPGGEAFF